The rows below give T cell receptor beta chains drawn from one sample of a study of T cell responses to AZD1222 COVID-19 vaccine. TCRdb's copy holds only in-frame clones and misses some; the assay was immunoSEQ multiplex PCR. The table records roughly 140,000 clones, about nine tenths of them present only once. The sequencing here drew on peripheral blood, taken on day 0 of AZD1222 vaccination. These receptors were collected from an adult in good health. CDR3s include the opening cysteine and the closing phenylalanine or tryptophan. A D gene is named only where the DNA matches it firmly. Clone size is not always given. Where it is, it says once, few, many or a class for expanded clones.

TRBJ1-2,15,.,.,TRBV5-1,TGCGCCAGCAGCTTGGATGGACCTCCCCAATATGGCTACACCTTC,CASSLDGPPQYGYTF
TRBJ2-2,15,.,.,TRBV2,TGTGCCAGCACCCCCACGGGAGCGAACACCGGGGAGCTGTTTTTT,CASTPTGANTGELFF
TRBJ1-1,14,TRBD1,few,TRBV7-9,TGTGCCAGCAGCAACAGGGGGCTCGAAACTGAAGCTTTCTTT,CASSNRGLETEAFF
TRBJ1-3,16,TRBD1,.,TRBV6-6,TGTGCCAGCAGTTACGGACAGGGCCGCTCTGGAAACACCATATATTTT,CASSYGQGRSGNTIYF
TRBJ2-7,15,TRBD1,.,TRBV7-6,TGTGCCAGCAGCTTCGGGACAGGGTGGGCCTACGAGCAGTACTTC,CASSFGTGWAYEQYF
TRBJ1-1,15,.,.,TRBV6-2/TRBV6-3,TGTGCCAGCAGTTACTCCACGGTTATGAACACTGAAGCTTTCTTT,CASSYSTVMNTEAFF
TRBJ2-2,16,TRBD2,.,TRBV27,TGTGCCAGCAGTTTCCGGACTAGCGGGAACACCGGGGAGCTGTTTTTT,CASSFRTSGNTGELFF
TRBJ2-7,16,TRBD1,.,TRBV2,TGTGCCAGCCAATTAATCCCCCGGGACAGGGAATACGAGCAGTACTTC,CASQLIPRDREYEQYF
TRBJ1-1,16,TRBD1,.,TRBV7-6,TGTGCCAGCAGCTTGACTCCGGGACAGGGGAACACTGAAGCTTTCTTT,CASSLTPGQGNTEAFF
TRBJ1-1,13,.,once,TRBV2,TGTGCCAGCAGTGAAGGTCCCAACACTGAAGCTTTCTTT,CASSEGPNTEAFF
TRBJ2-2,13,.,.,TRBV19,TGTGCCAGTAGTGGTTCGGACACCGGGGAGCTGTTTTTT,CASSGSDTGELFF
TRBJ1-2,13,.,.,TRBV28,TGTGCCAGCAGCTCCGGTGGGGTATATGGCTACACCTTC,CASSSGGVYGYTF
TRBJ2-5,13,TRBD1,.,TRBV12-3/TRBV12-4,TGTGCCAGCAGTCGAGACAGGGTAGAGACCCAGTACTTC,CASSRDRVETQYF
TRBJ2-7,14,.,.,TRBV11-2,TGTGCCAGCAGCTTCAGACTAGTATTGACCGAGCAGTACTTC,CASSFRLVLTEQYF
TRBJ2-7,14,.,.,TRBV4-1,TGCGCCAGCAGCCAACCGGGACACTCCTACGAGCAGTACTTC,CASSQPGHSYEQYF
TRBJ2-7,14,.,.,TRBV13,TGTGCCAGCAGCCCGACAGGGAGGGTGGACGAGCAGTACTTC,CASSPTGRVDEQYF
TRBJ1-6,14,.,.,TRBV7-2,TGTGCCAGCAGCTTAGGGACAGTCAATTCACCCCTCCACTTT,CASSLGTVNSPLHF
TRBJ2-5,14,TRBD1,.,TRBV27,TGTGCCAGCAGTAAACAGACAGGGCGCGAGACCCAGTACTTC,CASSKQTGRETQYF
TRBJ1-2,14,.,few,TRBV11-1,TGTGCCAGCAGCTTAGGACTGACAGACTATGGCTACACCTTC,CASSLGLTDYGYTF
TRBJ2-7,14,.,.,TRBV10-3,TGTGCCATCAGTGAGGCCCCGGGAACCTACGAGCAGTACTTC,CAISEAPGTYEQYF